This T cell receptor beta chain was sequenced for a study of graft-versus-host responses after intestinal transplantation (dated by TCRdb to the early 2020s). With respect to the entire study: Multivisceral, liver-intestinal, or isolated intestinal transplants were received by the recipients. Donor T cell macrochimerism was defined as a peak of at least 4% donor T cells among recipient peripheral blood mononuclear cells. The cohort enrolled about two dozen intestinal transplant recipients including one retransplant, and a few patients lacking pretransplant specimens were excluded. Graft-versus-host and host-versus-graft alloreactive T cell clones were tracked in the graft, circulation and bone marrow after intestinal transplantation using bulk TCR-beta CDR3 sequencing. Anti-thymocyte globulin induction was given to all recipients, followed by maintenance tacrolimus and steroids for 2 to 4 years. Alloreactive clones were identified by sequencing pre-transplant mixed lymphocyte reaction products and comparing them with unstimulated pre-transplant donor and recipient T cells. Instead of going to the commercial service, samples from three later patients were sequenced in-house on an Illumina MiSeq and processed with MiXCR. Paper-wide results and their limitations: Conclusions were limited by the relatively low number and heterogeneity of intestinal transplant patients. GvH clones were found in recipient bone marrow, and some of the GvH clones appeared earlier in ileal mucosa or blood, which is consistent with an intestinal mucosal origin. Early after transplant, declines in HvG clones were associated with peak levels of circulating GvH clones. In patients with donor T cell macrochimerism, the allografts had high GvH to HvG T cell clonal ratios.

The germline V gene (reference sequence) provides CDR1 MNHEY and CDR2 SMNVEV. V ends up 5 bases short and J 4 bases short, with an unmatched junction base count of 18. Taken from cysteine to phenylalanine, the CDR3 has 19 residues. The kept DNA is CDR3 alone, 57 bases in frame from the first base. The method was the immunoSEQ multiplex PCR assay. In most patients, genomic DNA was isolated using the Qiagen DNeasy Blood and Tissue Kit and sent frozen to Adaptive Biotechnologies for TCR sequencing. Adaptive Biotechnologies carried out high-throughput TCR-beta CDR3 sequencing of genomic DNA for most patients. Under the source paper's analysis protocol: Adaptive's ImmunoSEQ software was the source of the TCR sequencing data for 15 to 20 patients, while a few other patients were processed with MiXCR and VDJtools. To correct CD4 versus CD8 sorting errors, sequences present in both subsets at a frequency ratio below 5:1 were removed. CDR3 nucleotide sequences shared between donor and recipient were removed because their origin could not be assigned. To count as alloreactive, a clone needed at least 2-fold expansion over unstimulated cells and a minimum CFSE-low frequency of 0.002% (template counts) or 0.001% (read counts). Clones were considered mappable if detected in sequenced pre-transplant spleen, lymph node, or MLR CFSE-low populations of the donor or recipient. Cumulative frequency of alloreactive clones was calculated as a percentage of all sequences weighted by copy number. The source is immuneACCESS, and TCRdb retained only in-frame sequences with V and J called. Part of the clones is not carried over; for the studies checked, unresolved V genes explain less than half of this, and the remainder is unexplained. V and J calls and clone size are copied from that table; D and trimming were computed from the DNA. The sample table shows some 79,000 clones, and less than 90% are seen once. Of the sample, roughly 0.37% falls within the top ten clones.

The meaning of the sample's time point label: cells obtained before transplantation from donor or recipient. CD3+CD4+ and CD3+CD8+ populations were FACS-sorted from unstimulated pre-transplant donor and recipient cells taken from spleen or lymph nodes. As regards this clone: Which antigen it targets is not known. No much larger clonotype is one base removed from it; base qualities were not supplied.

Material: unstimulated CD4+ T cells sorted from spleen or lymph node cells, obtained before intestinal transplant. The chain was built from TRBV27 and TRBJ2-1; the junction holds 9 bases that match TRBD1. This TCR derives from a human donor who received an intestinal transplant. The CDR3 sequence is CASSVRTGELRGPYNEQFF. Read as DNA, the sequence is TGTGCCAGCAGTGTCCGGACAGGGGAGTTGAGGGGTCCTTACAATGAGCAGTTCTTC.